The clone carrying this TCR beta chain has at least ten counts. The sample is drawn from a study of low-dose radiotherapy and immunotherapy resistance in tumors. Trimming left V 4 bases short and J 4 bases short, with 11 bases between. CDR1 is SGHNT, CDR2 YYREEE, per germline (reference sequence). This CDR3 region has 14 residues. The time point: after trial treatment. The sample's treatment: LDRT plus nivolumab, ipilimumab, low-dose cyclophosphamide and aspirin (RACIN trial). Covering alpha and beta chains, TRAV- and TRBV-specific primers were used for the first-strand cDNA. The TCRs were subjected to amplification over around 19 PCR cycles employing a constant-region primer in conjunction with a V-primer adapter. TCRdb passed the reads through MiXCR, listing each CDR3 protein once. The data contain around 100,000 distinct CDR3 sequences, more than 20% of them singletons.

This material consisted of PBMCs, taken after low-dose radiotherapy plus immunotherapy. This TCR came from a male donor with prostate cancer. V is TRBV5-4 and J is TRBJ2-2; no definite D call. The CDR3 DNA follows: TGTGCCAGCAGCCCTGGTGTGGCCACCGGGGAGCTGTTTTTT. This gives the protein CASSPGVATGELFF.